This T cell receptor beta chain was identified during a study of early T cells in non-severe SARS-CoV-2 infection. This clonotype was observed at least ten times. The CDR3 runs to 13 residues. Germline CDR1 and CDR2: SQVTM and ANQGSEA. Trimming at V came to 2 bases and at J to 9 bases, leaving 5 bases not matched to a gene. A single record per CDR3 protein comes from TCRdb applying MiXCR to the 5' RACE reads. This sample has some 56,000 distinct CDR3 sequences, with roughly 16% found just once. The sample was whole blood, taken at baseline. The chain carries TRBV29-1 and TRBJ2-1, with 9 bases that match TRBD2. The sequence derives from an adult who was a healthcare worker with PCR-confirmed SARS-CoV-2 infection or an uninfected control (not recorded which). The CDR3 sequence is CSVETVAGVEQFF. In DNA, the CDR3 is TGCAGCGTTGAAACCGTAGCGGGAGTTGAGCAGTTCTTC.